The T cell receptor beta chain under discussion was sequenced for a study of T cell repertoires in cytomegalovirus infection. Study-level points and caveats: Totalled public TCR beta family frequency picked out people who carried CMV plus the relevant HLA.

TCRdb reanalysed the reads using MiXCR and keeps one entry per CDR3 protein. Among around 260,000 distinct CDR3 sequences listed, approximately 9% were seen once. Germline V gene data show CDR1 as MDHEN and CDR2 as SYDVKM. The V gene lost 10 bases and the J gene lost 5 bases, with 20 bases spanning the gap. This CDR3 has 14 amino acids. This clonotype has ten or more counts. Its target is unknown. This receptor was identified in a human donor in good health (CMV status not recorded). Some clones in this sample may be carry-over from other donors' samples. Sequencing input: PBMCs. The gene calls are TRBV28 and TRBJ2-5; the D gene is possibly TRBD2 (6 bases). For the CDR3, the DNA is TGTGCCACTTGGACTATGCCGTCCGGGGAGACCCAGTACTTC. This gives the protein CATWTMPSGETQYF.